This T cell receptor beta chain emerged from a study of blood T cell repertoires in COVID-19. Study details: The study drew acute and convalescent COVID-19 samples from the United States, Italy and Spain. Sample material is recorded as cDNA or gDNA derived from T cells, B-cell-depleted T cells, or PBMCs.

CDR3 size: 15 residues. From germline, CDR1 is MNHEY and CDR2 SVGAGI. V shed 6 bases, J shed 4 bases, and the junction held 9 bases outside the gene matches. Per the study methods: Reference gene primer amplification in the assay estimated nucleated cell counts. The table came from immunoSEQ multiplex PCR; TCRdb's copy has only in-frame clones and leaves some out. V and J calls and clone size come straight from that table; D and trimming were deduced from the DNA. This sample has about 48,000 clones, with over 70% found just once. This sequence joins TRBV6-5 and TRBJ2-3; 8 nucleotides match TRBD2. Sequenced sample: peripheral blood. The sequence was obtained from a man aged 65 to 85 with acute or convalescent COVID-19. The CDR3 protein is CASRLSGEIADTQYF. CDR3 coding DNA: TGTGCCAGCAGGCTTAGCGGGGAGATTGCAGATACGCAGTATTTT.